These T cell receptor beta chains were read from a single sample in a study of shared clonotypes between healthy human individuals. Produced via immunoSEQ multiplex PCR; TCRdb's table is partial and in-frame only. The table shows nearly 1,000,000 clones, with around three quarters occurring only once. What was sequenced was memory CD4+ T cells sorted from blood. The receptors were gathered from a man aged 18 to 30 in good health. Both conserved end residues are part of each CDR3. Fields, in order: CDR3 DNA, CDR3 protein, J gene, CDR3 length, V gene, D gene, clone size. A D gene is named only where the DNA matches it firmly. Some rows mark clone size as missing; the rest say once, few, many or name a class of expanded clone.

CDR3 DNA: TGTGCCAGCGGCCATTGGGGAGGGGCTTTCTTT
CDR3 protein: CASGHWGGAFF
J gene: TRBJ1-1
CDR3 length: 11
V gene: TRBV28
D gene: NA
clone size: few

CDR3 DNA: TGTGCCAGCAGCTCTACCTTGGGACAGGGAACCTACGAGCAGTACTTC
CDR3 protein: CASSSTLGQGTYEQYF
J gene: TRBJ2-7
CDR3 length: 16
V gene: TRBV7-2
D gene: TRBD1
clone size: NA

CDR3 DNA: TGTGCCTGGAGTGAAGCTAGATCGGGCGAGCAGTACTTC
CDR3 protein: CAWSEARSGEQYF
J gene: TRBJ2-7
CDR3 length: 13
V gene: TRBV30
D gene: NA
clone size: NA

CDR3 DNA: TGTGCCAGCAGTTTACGGCCGATATCACCCCTCCACTTT
CDR3 protein: CASSLRPISPLHF
J gene: TRBJ1-6
CDR3 length: 13
V gene: TRBV27
D gene: NA
clone size: NA

CDR3 DNA: TGTGCCAGTAGCCAGGGGACAATTTCCCATTCACCCCTCCACTTT
CDR3 protein: CASSQGTISHSPLHF
J gene: TRBJ1-6
CDR3 length: 15
V gene: TRBV19
D gene: NA
clone size: once

CDR3 DNA: TGTGCCTGGAGCGGGGGGGAGGGCCAGTATGAGACCCAGTACTTC
CDR3 protein: CAWSGGEGQYETQYF
J gene: TRBJ2-5
CDR3 length: 15
V gene: TRBV30
D gene: TRBD2
clone size: many

CDR3 DNA: TGTGCCAGCAGTTTTGGGCCAGGGCCTTCCTACGAGCAGTACTTC
CDR3 protein: CASSFGPGPSYEQYF
J gene: TRBJ2-7
CDR3 length: 15
V gene: TRBV28
D gene: NA
clone size: NA

CDR3 DNA: TGTGCCAGCAGTTACCCCCTGGCGAGGGGCTACGAGCAGTACTTC
CDR3 protein: CASSYPLARGYEQYF
J gene: TRBJ2-7
CDR3 length: 15
V gene: TRBV6-5
D gene: NA
clone size: NA

CDR3 DNA: TGTGCCAGCAGCTTAACTGCGGAAAATGAGCAGTTCTTC
CDR3 protein: CASSLTAENEQFF
J gene: TRBJ2-1
CDR3 length: 13
V gene: TRBV7-3
D gene: NA
clone size: few

CDR3 DNA: TGTGCCAGCAGTTACTCGGGGACAGGTTCGTACGAGCAGTACTTC
CDR3 protein: CASSYSGTGSYEQYF
J gene: TRBJ2-7
CDR3 length: 15
V gene: TRBV6-6
D gene: TRBD1
clone size: NA

CDR3 DNA: TGTGCCAGCAGCTTATTGGGACAGACAACTAATGAAAAACTGTTTTTT
CDR3 protein: CASSLLGQTTNEKLFF
J gene: TRBJ1-4
CDR3 length: 16
V gene: TRBV7-2
D gene: TRBD1
clone size: many

CDR3 DNA: TGCGCCAGCAGCATCTCAGGAAATCAGCCCCAGCATTTT
CDR3 protein: CASSISGNQPQHF
J gene: TRBJ1-5
CDR3 length: 13
V gene: TRBV5-1
D gene: NA
clone size: few

CDR3 DNA: TGTGCCAGCAGCCCCCTGAGGGGGACTGACAATGAGCAGTTCTTC
CDR3 protein: CASSPLRGTDNEQFF
J gene: TRBJ2-1
CDR3 length: 15
V gene: TRBV5-4
D gene: NA
clone size: NA

CDR3 DNA: TGTGCCAGCATGTACCACACTGAAGCTTTCTTT
CDR3 protein: CASMYHTEAFF
J gene: TRBJ1-1
CDR3 length: 11
V gene: TRBV27
D gene: NA
clone size: NA

CDR3 DNA: TGTGCCAGCTCTCGTAGCAGTGGCGATTCACCCCTCCACTTT
CDR3 protein: CASSRSSGDSPLHF
J gene: TRBJ1-6
CDR3 length: 14
V gene: TRBV18
D gene: NA
clone size: few

CDR3 DNA: TGTGCCAGCAGCCCCACCGGGACAGTATCTTACAATGAGCAGTTCTTC
CDR3 protein: CASSPTGTVSYNEQFF
J gene: TRBJ2-1
CDR3 length: 16
V gene: TRBV7-3
D gene: TRBD1
clone size: NA

CDR3 DNA: TGTGCCAGCAGCCTTAGCGGGATCGTGGAGACCCAGTACTTC
CDR3 protein: CASSLSGIVETQYF
J gene: TRBJ2-5
CDR3 length: 14
V gene: TRBV5-4
D gene: TRBD2
clone size: once

CDR3 DNA: TGTGCCTGGGGAGGGCCTAGCAATCAGCCCCAGCATTTT
CDR3 protein: CAWGGPSNQPQHF
J gene: TRBJ1-5
CDR3 length: 13
V gene: TRBV30
D gene: NA
clone size: NA

CDR3 DNA: TGTGCCAGCAGCCTCTTGGGGCGGGACACCTACGAGCAGTACTTC
CDR3 protein: CASSLLGRDTYEQYF
J gene: TRBJ2-7
CDR3 length: 15
V gene: TRBV11-2
D gene: NA
clone size: NA

CDR3 DNA: TGTGCCAGCAAGACTAGCGGGAGGGCCGGGGAGCTGTTTTTT
CDR3 protein: CASKTSGRAGELFF
J gene: TRBJ2-2
CDR3 length: 14
V gene: TRBV19
D gene: TRBD2
clone size: once

CDR3 DNA: TGTGCCAGCAGCTTAATGGCAGCCGGGAACACTGAAGCTTTCTTT
CDR3 protein: CASSLMAAGNTEAFF
J gene: TRBJ1-1
CDR3 length: 15
V gene: TRBV7-2
D gene: NA
clone size: NA

CDR3 DNA: TGTGCCAGTAGCGGACACCTTAGCAATCAGCCCCAGCATTTT
CDR3 protein: CASSGHLSNQPQHF
J gene: TRBJ1-5
CDR3 length: 14
V gene: TRBV19
D gene: NA
clone size: NA

CDR3 DNA: TGTGCCAGCAGCTCTTCGGGTAAACTAGCGAAATATCACTACGAGCAGTACTTC
CDR3 protein: CASSSSGKLAKYHYEQYF
J gene: TRBJ2-7
CDR3 length: 18
V gene: TRBV7-2
D gene: TRBD2
clone size: few

CDR3 DNA: TGTGCCAGCAGTTACTCCGGGGGAGGTGGCTACACCTTC
CDR3 protein: CASSYSGGGGYTF
J gene: TRBJ1-2
CDR3 length: 13
V gene: TRBV6-5
D gene: NA
clone size: many

CDR3 DNA: TGCAGTGCTATAGGTAGCTACGAGCAGTACTTC
CDR3 protein: CSAIGSYEQYF
J gene: TRBJ2-7
CDR3 length: 11
V gene: TRBV20-1
D gene: NA
clone size: NA

CDR3 DNA: TGTGCCAGCAGCTTAGAGGGGTATGGCTACACCTTC
CDR3 protein: CASSLEGYGYTF
J gene: TRBJ1-2
CDR3 length: 12
V gene: TRBV7-9
D gene: NA
clone size: few

CDR3 DNA: TGTGCCAGTAGAGACCGGACCAGAGCTAACTATGGCTACACCTTC
CDR3 protein: CASRDRTRANYGYTF
J gene: TRBJ1-2
CDR3 length: 15
V gene: TRBV19
D gene: NA
clone size: NA

CDR3 DNA: TGTGCCAGTAGTATACCCGGGACAGCGTATGGCTACACCTTC
CDR3 protein: CASSIPGTAYGYTF
J gene: TRBJ1-2
CDR3 length: 14
V gene: TRBV19
D gene: TRBD1
clone size: many

CDR3 DNA: TGTGCCAGCAGCCGAGCAGGCGGTCAGCCCCAGCATTTT
CDR3 protein: CASSRAGGQPQHF
J gene: TRBJ1-5
CDR3 length: 13
V gene: TRBV14
D gene: NA
clone size: NA

CDR3 DNA: TGTGCCTGGAGTGTAGGACAGCCCCCAGAGCAGTACTTC
CDR3 protein: CAWSVGQPPEQYF
J gene: TRBJ2-7
CDR3 length: 13
V gene: TRBV30
D gene: NA
clone size: NA

CDR3 DNA: TGTGCCAGCAGCCTCCCTAGAGGTGAGCAGTTCTTC
CDR3 protein: CASSLPRGEQFF
J gene: TRBJ2-1
CDR3 length: 12
V gene: TRBV6-5
D gene: NA
clone size: NA

CDR3 DNA: TGCGCCAGCAGCTTGTTCTCTAGCGGGGGGGAAGAGCAGTACTTC
CDR3 protein: CASSLFSSGGEEQYF
J gene: TRBJ2-7
CDR3 length: 15
V gene: TRBV5-1
D gene: TRBD2
clone size: NA

CDR3 DNA: TGTGCCAGCAGCCCCGGGGACCTCACTCACACCGGGGAGCTGTTTTTT
CDR3 protein: CASSPGDLTHTGELFF
J gene: TRBJ2-2
CDR3 length: 16
V gene: TRBV14
D gene: NA
clone size: once

CDR3 DNA: TGTGCCAGCAGCCAACCCGGGACTACAAACAATGAGCAGTTCTTC
CDR3 protein: CASSQPGTTNNEQFF
J gene: TRBJ2-1
CDR3 length: 15
V gene: TRBV11-1
D gene: TRBD2
clone size: few

CDR3 DNA: TGTGCCAGCAGCATCCAACCCGGGACAGGGGGTGAGCTGTTTTTT
CDR3 protein: CASSIQPGTGGELFF
J gene: TRBJ2-2
CDR3 length: 15
V gene: TRBV6-1
D gene: TRBD1
clone size: once

CDR3 DNA: TGTGCCAGCAGTGAACTAGGGGGGGGCTCCTACAATGAGCAGTTCTTC
CDR3 protein: CASSELGGGSYNEQFF
J gene: TRBJ2-1
CDR3 length: 16
V gene: TRBV6-1
D gene: NA
clone size: NA

CDR3 DNA: TGTGCCAGCAGCTTAGGCGCCCAGGGGATTAACAATGAGCAGTTCTTC
CDR3 protein: CASSLGAQGINNEQFF
J gene: TRBJ2-1
CDR3 length: 16
V gene: TRBV13
D gene: NA
clone size: NA

CDR3 DNA: TGCGCCAGCAGCCGGACGGAGAGCTCCTATAATTCACCCCTCCACTTT
CDR3 protein: CASSRTESSYNSPLHF
J gene: TRBJ1-6
CDR3 length: 16
V gene: TRBV5-1
D gene: NA
clone size: NA

CDR3 DNA: TGTGCCTGGAGTCCGACCGGGGGCGAGCAGTACTTC
CDR3 protein: CAWSPTGGEQYF
J gene: TRBJ2-7
CDR3 length: 12
V gene: TRBV30
D gene: NA
clone size: NA

CDR3 DNA: TGTGCCAGCAGCCCCCGAGGTCCAGGCTATGGCTACACCTTC
CDR3 protein: CASSPRGPGYGYTF
J gene: TRBJ1-2
CDR3 length: 14
V gene: TRBV5-6
D gene: NA
clone size: NA

CDR3 DNA: TGTGCCAGCAGCAAGACCGGGACAGGGAACCATGGCTACACCTTC
CDR3 protein: CASSKTGTGNHGYTF
J gene: TRBJ1-2
CDR3 length: 15
V gene: TRBV11-1
D gene: TRBD1
clone size: NA

CDR3 DNA: TGTGCCAGCAGTTACTCGGCGGTCGATTATAATTCACCCCTCCACTTT
CDR3 protein: CASSYSAVDYNSPLHF
J gene: TRBJ1-6
CDR3 length: 16
V gene: TRBV6-6
D gene: NA
clone size: NA

CDR3 DNA: TGTGCCAGCAGCTTACTAGCGGCCTACAATGAGCAGTTCTTC
CDR3 protein: CASSLLAAYNEQFF
J gene: TRBJ2-1
CDR3 length: 14
V gene: TRBV7-9
D gene: TRBD2
clone size: NA

CDR3 DNA: TGTGCCAGCAGCCCCCAAGGGAGAGACCGTATGAACACTGAAGCTTTCTTT
CDR3 protein: CASSPQGRDRMNTEAFF
J gene: TRBJ1-1
CDR3 length: 17
V gene: TRBV21-1
D gene: NA
clone size: NA

CDR3 DNA: TGTGCCAGTAGTATTTCGAGCTCGGGGGATGAAAAACTGTTTTTT
CDR3 protein: CASSISSSGDEKLFF
J gene: TRBJ1-4
CDR3 length: 15
V gene: TRBV19
D gene: NA
clone size: few

CDR3 DNA: TGCGCCAGCTCCGGGACAGGGGATGAAAAACTGTTTTTT
CDR3 protein: CASSGTGDEKLFF
J gene: TRBJ1-4
CDR3 length: 13
V gene: TRBV5-1
D gene: TRBD1
clone size: few

CDR3 DNA: TGTGCCAGCTCACCGGACACCTCTGGAAACACCATATATTTT
CDR3 protein: CASSPDTSGNTIYF
J gene: TRBJ1-3
CDR3 length: 14
V gene: TRBV18
D gene: NA
clone size: NA

CDR3 DNA: TGTGCCAGCAGCTCGGGACAGTCCTTAACCTACGAGCAGTACTTC
CDR3 protein: CASSSGQSLTYEQYF
J gene: TRBJ2-7
CDR3 length: 15
V gene: TRBV27
D gene: TRBD1
clone size: NA

CDR3 DNA: TGTGCCAGCAGCTTGGTGGGGACCGTAGGCTACACCTTC
CDR3 protein: CASSLVGTVGYTF
J gene: TRBJ1-2
CDR3 length: 13
V gene: TRBV5-6
D gene: NA
clone size: NA

CDR3 DNA: TGCGCCAGCAGCTTGGACACGTCCTATAATTCACCCCTCCACTTT
CDR3 protein: CASSLDTSYNSPLHF
J gene: TRBJ1-6
CDR3 length: 15
V gene: TRBV5-1
D gene: NA
clone size: NA

CDR3 DNA: TGTGCCAGTAGTGGGTTGAGTGGGGAGACCCAGTACTTC
CDR3 protein: CASSGLSGETQYF
J gene: TRBJ2-5
CDR3 length: 13
V gene: TRBV19
D gene: NA
clone size: NA

CDR3 DNA: TGTGCTAGTGGTTTGGGAGGGTTCGGTCAGCCCCAGCATTTT
CDR3 protein: CASGLGGFGQPQHF
J gene: TRBJ1-5
CDR3 length: 14
V gene: TRBV12-5
D gene: NA
clone size: NA

CDR3 DNA: TGTGCCAGCAGTGTAATCGGGACTAGCGGGATTTACAATGAGCAGTTCTTC
CDR3 protein: CASSVIGTSGIYNEQFF
J gene: TRBJ2-1
CDR3 length: 17
V gene: TRBV6-4
D gene: TRBD2
clone size: NA

CDR3 DNA: TGTGCCAGCAGGAGAGAAGGGGGCTGGACTGGAAACACCATATATTTT
CDR3 protein: CASRREGGWTGNTIYF
J gene: TRBJ1-3
CDR3 length: 16
V gene: TRBV21-1
D gene: NA
clone size: NA

CDR3 DNA: TGTGCCAGCAGCTTGGCCGGGACATCCTCGCGGCGTATGAACACTGAAGCTTTCTTT
CDR3 protein: CASSLAGTSSRRMNTEAFF
J gene: TRBJ1-1
CDR3 length: 19
V gene: TRBV5-4
D gene: NA
clone size: NA

CDR3 DNA: TGCGCCAGCAGCCCCGAGGGGACTAGCGGGAGGAATGAGCAGTTCTTC
CDR3 protein: CASSPEGTSGRNEQFF
J gene: TRBJ2-1
CDR3 length: 16
V gene: TRBV4-3
D gene: TRBD2
clone size: once

CDR3 DNA: TGTGCCAGCAGTGACATGGGACTAGCATTTTCAGATACGCAGTATTTT
CDR3 protein: CASSDMGLAFSDTQYF
J gene: TRBJ2-3
CDR3 length: 16
V gene: TRBV6-1
D gene: TRBD2
clone size: NA

CDR3 DNA: TGCGCCAGCAGCTTGGGGGGTACCTATGGCTACACCTTC
CDR3 protein: CASSLGGTYGYTF
J gene: TRBJ1-2
CDR3 length: 13
V gene: TRBV5-1
D gene: NA
clone size: NA

CDR3 DNA: TGTGCCAGCTCACCGGGGACGACCTACGAGCAGTACTTC
CDR3 protein: CASSPGTTYEQYF
J gene: TRBJ2-7
CDR3 length: 13
V gene: TRBV18
D gene: NA
clone size: few